This T cell receptor (beta chain) was identified during a study of cytomegalovirus exposure and HLA in healthy donors. Researchers ran the PCR with 60 Vbeta and 13 Jbeta primers. Clones were sequenced by immunoSEQ multiplex PCR, and TCRdb holds only the in-frame ones, with some missing. The sample holds about 25,000 clones. The CDR3 spans 15 residues. The germline V gene has CDR1 SGHVS and CDR2 FNYEAQ. V was pared by 7 bases and J by 5 bases, with 12 bases of the junction left unmatched. V is TRBV7-6 and J is TRBJ2-3; 7 bases are a match to TRBD1. Sequences were obtained from PBMCs. This receptor was obtained from a male donor in good health and CMV-seropositive. CDR3 bases: TGTGCCAGCACCCCCCTAGACAGGGTTATAGATACGCAGTATTTT. It encodes CASTPLDRVIDTQYF.